This paragraph covers one TCR beta chain sequence. As yet, its antigen is unknown. Expressed TCRB transcripts were sequenced, since all the RNA that had been isolated was reverse transcribed. The method was immunoSEQ multiplex PCR; TCRdb's version includes in-frame clones alone and lacks a portion of them. The table has almost 350,000 clones, approximately 8% seen once. This entry comes from a study of beta chain features in type 1 diabetes. General observations from the study: The study found fewer insertions and more deletions at VDJ junctions in type 1 diabetes patients. Within patients, naive, central memory and Treg TCRB repertoires seemed more similar than within healthy donors.

Germline CDR1 DFQATT, CDR2 SNEGSKA (reference sequence). The V and J ends lost 2 bases and 11 bases respectively, with 12 bases between them. The CDR3 spans 11 residues. The sequenced sample consisted of central memory CD4+ T cells from blood. This clonotype was sampled from a woman in her late teens or twenties in good health. This chain uses TRBV20-1 with TRBJ1-1; tentatively, D is TRBD1 (6 bases). The CDR3 sequence is CSARPPGEAFF. CDR3 DNA sequence: TGCAGTGCTAGACCCCCAGGGGAGGCTTTCTTT.